The 23 T cell receptor beta chains given below trace back to one sample, sequenced in a study of T-cell reconstitution after alpha-beta-depleted transplantation in children. The TCRbeta library incorporated unique molecular identifiers. TCRdb processed the PCR reads anew with MiXCR; each CDR3 protein has one entry. The data hold a few hundred thousand distinct CDR3 sequences, with 8% to 9.5% observed a single time. Sequencing used PBMCs from the stem cell graft donor, obtained from the stem cell graft. The receptors were sampled from a human donor who donated a stem cell graft to a child with acute lymphoblastic leukemia.

The V gene is TRBV14, the J gene TRBJ1-2, with TRBD1 as a possible D gene (5 bases). V gave up 0 bases and J gave up 4 bases, with 9 bases separating them. Germline values: CDR1 SGHDN, CDR2 FVKESK. The CDR3 has 14 amino acids. CDR3 amino acids: CASSQDRGIYGYTF. DNA of the CDR3: TGTGCCAGCAGCCAAGATCGGGGGATCTATGGCTACACCTTC.

V and J are TRBV20-1 and TRBJ2-7, with 9 nucleotides matching TRBD1. The V segment lost 6 bases and the J segment 2 bases; nucleotides outside the gene matches: 2. The CDR3 runs to 12 residues. The germline gives CDR1 DFQATT, CDR2 SNEGSKA (reference sequence). In DNA, the CDR3 is TGCAGTGCGGGACAGGGCGCCTACGAGCAGTACTTC. Protein sequence: CSAGQGAYEQYF.

At least ten counts were recorded for this clonotype. The chain recombines TRBV19 with TRBJ2-2; TRBD1 is a possible D gene (6 bases). The CDR3 totals 15 residues. Germline assignment: CDR1 LNHDA and CDR2 SQIVND (reference sequence). The V gene lost 5 bases and the J gene lost 4 bases, with 14 bases spanning the gap. CDR3 DNA: TGTGCCAGTAGTCCCCTGGACAGTCTCACCGGGGAGCTGTTTTTT. This gives the protein CASSPLDSLTGELFF.

This chain joins TRBV20-1 and TRBJ1-1; D gene ambiguous. The germline gives CDR1 DFQATT, CDR2 SNEGSKA (reference sequence). The CDR3 contains 12 residues. V lost 6 bases to trimming and J lost 3 bases, with 11 bases between them. CDR3 nucleotides: TGCAGTGCGGCTCGGACGGACACTGAAGCTTTCTTT. Its protein is CSAARTDTEAFF.

V is TRBV7-2 and J is TRBJ2-7; D assignment may be TRBD1 or TRBD2 (5 bases each). Trimming cost V 6 bases and J 3 bases, with 9 bases left between them. Germline V gene lookup returns CDR1 SGHTA and CDR2 FQGNSA. The CDR3 extends over 12 amino acids. The CDR3 here is CASRGDGYEQYF. CDR3 sequence (DNA): TGTGCCAGCAGGGGGGACGGCTACGAGCAGTACTTC.

This clonotype was observed a handful of times. DNA of the CDR3: TGTGCCAGCAGCTTACTCGGGGGACGGAACACCGGGGAGCTGTTTTTT. It translates to CASSLLGGRNTGELFF. V gene TRBV7-9 combines with J gene TRBJ2-2; D possibly corresponds to TRBD2 (6 bases). CDR1 is SEHNR and CDR2 is FQNEAQ in the germline V gene (reference sequence). This CDR3 has 16 amino acids. The V end lost 2 bases, the J end lost 1 base, and 11 bases lay between the germline ends.

To note about this clonotype: Sequence at one end of the junction differs from germline and may be a read error. The chain uses TRBV5-1 and TRBJ2-3, with D hard to call. Germline V gene lookup returns CDR1 SGHRS and CDR2 YFSETQ. The CDR3 length is 13 residues. The DNA of the CDR3 is TGCGCCAGCAGCTTGTCCAGCACAGATACGGAGTATTTT. Its protein is CASSLSSTDTEYF.

Many counts were recorded for this clonotype. The chain joins TRBV20-1 to TRBJ1-5; 9 bases agree with TRBD1. This CDR3 spans 13 amino acids. Germline CDR1 and CDR2: DFQATT and SNEGSKA (reference sequence). Trimming cost V 6 bases and J 4 bases; bases outside gene matches: 4. DNA for the CDR3: TGCAGTGCGAGGACAGGGGAAAATCAGCCCCAGCATTTT. Translated, it gives CSARTGENQPQHF.

J is TRBJ2-5 and V is TRBV20-1; D possibly corresponds to TRBD1 (5 bases). Trimming took off 0 bases at V and 5 bases at J, with 7 bases between the two ends. CDR1 DFQATT and CDR2 SNEGSKA come from the germline V gene (reference sequence). The CDR3 loop spans 12 amino acids. In DNA, the CDR3 is TGCAGTGCTAGAGATCAGGGCGAGACCCAGTACTTC. This codes for CSARDQGETQYF.

This clonotype was seen at least ten times. CDR3 in amino acids: CASSGVVANYGYTF. The CDR3, as DNA: TGTGCCAGCAGTGGGGTCGTAGCTAACTATGGCTACACCTTC. The V call is TRBV6-1, the J call TRBJ1-2; D not certain. The ends were cut back, 4 bases at V and 0 bases at J, with 9 bases in the middle. Germline-derived CDR1 and CDR2 are MNHNS and SASEGT. The CDR3 runs 14 residues.

The J gene is TRBJ2-7, the V gene TRBV20-1; TRBD2 matches at 11 bases. Germline values: CDR1 DFQATT, CDR2 SNEGSKA (reference sequence). V shed 6 bases, J shed 1 base, and the junction held 8 bases outside the gene matches. This CDR3 has 15 amino acids. Written as DNA, the CDR3 is TGCAGTGCCGAACCCGGGACTAGCGGTTCCTACGAGCAGTACTTC. This sequence encodes CSAEPGTSGSYEQYF.

This clonotype was found many times. The genes are TRBV29-1 and TRBJ2-3, with D perhaps TRBD1 (6 bases). Germline assignment: CDR1 SQVTM and CDR2 ANQGSEA. V lost 4 bases to trimming and J lost 0 bases, with 11 bases between them. This CDR3 comprises 14 residues. CDR3 DNA: TGCAGCGTTGCCAAGACAGGCAGCACAGATACGCAGTATTTT. This translates into CSVAKTGSTDTQYF.

This clonotype was detected only a few times. This chain uses TRBV9 with TRBJ1-5; D is possibly TRBD1 (6 bases). CDR1 and CDR2 (germline): SGDLS, YYNGEE. V gave up 5 bases and J gave up 3 bases, with 18 bases separating them. This CDR3 spans 16 amino acids. This CDR3 is CASRLGQSEYNQPQHF. As DNA, the CDR3 is TGTGCCAGCAGACTCGGACAGTCCGAATACAATCAGCCCCAGCATTTT. The full variable domain, with the rest looked up from reference TRBV9 and TRBJ1-5, is DSGVTQTPKHLITATGQRVTLRCSPRSGDLSVYWYQQSLDQGLQFLIQYYNGEERAKGNILERFSAQQFPDLHSELNLSSLELGDSALYFCASRLGQSEYNQPQHFGDGTRLSIL.

This clonotype appeared many times. The chain employs TRBV6-5 and TRBJ2-7, with D possibly matching TRBD1 (6 bases). The length of the CDR3 is 15 residues. The V end lost 0 bases, the J end lost 6 bases, and 15 bases lay between the germline ends. Germline assignment: CDR1 MNHEY and CDR2 SVGAGI. The CDR3 spells CASSYSWQGQAEQYF. The CDR3 bases are TGTGCCAGCAGTTACTCGTGGCAGGGGCAGGCCGAGCAGTACTTC.

In this sample, this clonotype turned up many times. V and J are TRBV7-2 and TRBJ2-1; D gene ambiguous. Germline assignment: CDR1 SGHTA and CDR2 FQGNSA. V shed 2 bases and J shed 0 bases, with 8 bases lying between them. This CDR3 spans 15 amino acids. CDR3 sequence reads: CASSLSPSSYNEQFF. For the CDR3, the DNA is TGTGCCAGCAGCTTAAGCCCTAGCTCCTACAATGAGCAGTTCTTC.

Only a few counts were recorded for this clonotype. The V call is TRBV12-5, the J call TRBJ1-5, with a tentative D call TRBD1 (5 bases). CDR3 length: 17 residues. The germline V and J ends were trimmed by 0 bases and 0 bases, with 12 bases remaining between them. Germline assignment: CDR1 LGHNT and CDR2 FRNRAP. CDR3 DNA sequence: TGTGCTAGTGGTTTGGTACGACAGATATATAGCAATCAGCCCCAGCATTTT. Its translation is CASGLVRQIYSNQPQHF.

The table lists this clonotype with a count of one. The gene calls are TRBV4-3 and TRBJ1-5, with a weak D call TRBD1 (5 bases). Germline V gives CDR1 LGHNA, CDR2 YSLEER. This CDR3 contains 14 residues. Trimming left V 0 bases short and J 7 bases short, with 10 bases between. The CDR3 is CASSQDQGGQPQHF. In nucleotides, the CDR3 is TGCGCCAGCAGCCAAGATCAGGGTGGGCAGCCCCAGCATTTT.

This clonotype was detected only a few times. The chain has TRBV9 and TRBJ2-1, with 10 bases lining up with TRBD2. Germline V lookup: CDR1 SGDLS, CDR2 YYNGEE. There are 15 residues in the CDR3. V gave up 2 bases and J gave up 4 bases; unmatched junction bases: 3. For the CDR3, the DNA is TGTGCCAGCAGCGTTAGCGGGGGGCAATACAATGAGCAGTTCTTC. Encoded protein: CASSVSGGQYNEQFF.

This chain joins TRBV3-1 and TRBJ2-7, with D unclear. V was clipped by 1 base and J by 6 bases, with 7 bases between them. Germline CDR1 is LGHDT and CDR2 is YNNKEL (reference sequence). The length of the CDR3 is 12 residues. The CDR3 DNA reads as TGTGCCAGCAGCCAAGGAGGTATCGAGCAGTACTTC. It yields the protein CASSQGGIEQYF.

This clonotype occurred many times. The chain employs TRBV20-1 and TRBJ2-2, with unresolved D. Germline V gives CDR1 DFQATT, CDR2 SNEGSKA (reference sequence). This CDR3 is 14 amino acids long. V lost 4 bases to trimming and J lost 5 bases, with 14 bases between them. The chain's CDR3 is CSANANSRTGELFF. In DNA, the CDR3 is TGCAGTGCTAACGCTAATTCGAGAACCGGGGAGCTGTTTTTT.

This clonotype was seen more than once but under ten times. The V gene is TRBV6-1, the J gene TRBJ1-5; tentatively, D is TRBD1 (5 bases). The germline V and J ends were trimmed by 7 bases and 4 bases, with 11 bases remaining between them. The CDR3 length is 13 residues. Per the germline V gene, CDR1 is MNHNS and CDR2 is SASEGT. The CDR3 region is CASTGTGNQPQHF. The CDR3, as DNA: TGTGCCAGCACAGGGACGGGAAATCAGCCCCAGCATTTT.

CDR3 bases: TGCAGTGCTGCGGGGAGTAGCGGGGGGGCTGGGAGAGAGACCCAGTACTTC. This gives the protein CSAAGSSGGAGRETQYF. This chain connects TRBV20-1 to TRBJ2-5; 11 bases are a match to TRBD2. The CDR3 is 17 residues long. The V segment lost 5 bases and the J segment 4 bases; nucleotides outside the gene matches: 15. CDR1 is DFQATT and CDR2 is SNEGSKA in the germline V gene (reference sequence).

This clonotype was seen only a few times. The chain recombines TRBV7-2 with TRBJ1-2; no definite D call. Trimming pared 0 bases from V and 6 bases from J, leaving 8 bases between. The CDR3 extends over 13 amino acids. CDR1 is SGHTA and CDR2 is FQGNSA in the germline V gene. CDR3 in DNA: TGTGCCAGCAGCTTAGCGATCGCCGATGGCTACACCTTC. Translating it yields CASSLAIADGYTF.